This T cell receptor beta chain was obtained from a study of T cells in localized non-small cell lung cancer. Method: immunoSEQ multiplex PCR; TCRdb's copy keeps in-frame clones and lacks some. The sample has approximately 83,000 clones, approximately 90% seen once. The receptor comes from a woman aged 40-70 years with stage I squamous cell lung carcinoma. The sample in question was peripheral blood, obtained before any cancer treatment.

The CDR3 bases are TGTGCCAGCAATCAACCGACAGGGACTGAAGCTTTCTTT. This codes for CASNQPTGTEAFF. The gene calls are TRBV6-6 and TRBJ1-1; 7 bases match TRBD1. The junction had 7 bases not matched to a gene; V was cut back by 7 bases and J by 5 bases. The CDR3 totals 13 residues. Germline loops: CDR1 MNHNY, CDR2 SVGAGI (reference sequence).